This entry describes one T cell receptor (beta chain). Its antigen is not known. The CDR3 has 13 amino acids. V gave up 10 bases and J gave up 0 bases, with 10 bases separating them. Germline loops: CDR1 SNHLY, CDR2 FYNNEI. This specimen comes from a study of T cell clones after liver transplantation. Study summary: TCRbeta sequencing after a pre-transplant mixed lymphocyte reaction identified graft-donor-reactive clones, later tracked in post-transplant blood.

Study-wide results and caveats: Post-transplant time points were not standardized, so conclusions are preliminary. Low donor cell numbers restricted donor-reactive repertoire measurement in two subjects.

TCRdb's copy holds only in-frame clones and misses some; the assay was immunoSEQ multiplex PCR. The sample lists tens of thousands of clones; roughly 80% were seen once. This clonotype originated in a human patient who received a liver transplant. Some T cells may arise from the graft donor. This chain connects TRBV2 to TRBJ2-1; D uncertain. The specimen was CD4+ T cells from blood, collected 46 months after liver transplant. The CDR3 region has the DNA TGTGCCACCAGGAGTTCCTCCTACAATGAGCAGTTCTTC. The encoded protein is CATRSSSYNEQFF.